Sequencing of this TCR beta chain was carried out in a study of regulatory T cells in long-lasting Graves disease. At least ten counts were recorded for this clonotype. Looked up from germline, CDR1 is SGHTA and CDR2 is FQGTGA. The CDR3 sequence is 13 residues long. V was pared by 5 bases and J by 5 bases, with 5 bases of the junction left unmatched. Building the TCR beta libraries relied on iRepertoire HTBI primers, and CDR3 regions underwent Arm-PCR. TCRdb reprocessed the multiplex PCR reads with MiXCR, giving one entry per CDR3 protein. The sample contains 580,000 or so distinct CDR3 sequences, more than 15% of which appear only once. Noted time point: newly diagnosed GD, antithyroid drugs for less than 3 months. RNA from PBMCs was the source of the TCR library. Another study also made use of these data, one on T cells in Graves' hyperthyroidism and ophthalmopathy.

This material consisted of peripheral blood mononuclear cells (PBMCs), taken at new diagnosis, from a patient treated with antithyroid drugs. The J gene is TRBJ2-7, the V gene TRBV7-3; TRBD1 aligns across 8 bases. The receptor comes from a man younger than 35 with Graves disease. The CDR3 reads CASSAGQGNEQYF. As DNA, the CDR3 is TGTGCCAGCAGCGCAGGACAGGGAAACGAGCAGTACTTC.